These 17 T cell receptor beta chains share one sample of origin, sequenced in a study of blood T cell repertoires in COVID-19. Libraries were prepared by immunoSEQ multiplex PCR; TCRdb keeps only in-frame clonotypes and omits some of them. The table records about 380,000 clones, around 87% of them present only once. Material for sequencing was PBMCs or T cells enriched from blood (not recorded which). The receptors stem from a man aged 25 to 40 who had recovered from COVID-19.

This rearrangement joins TRBV13 to TRBJ2-5; maybe TRBD2 (7 bases). The CDR3 is 13 residues long. Germline V CDR1 and CDR2: PRHDT, FYEKMQ (reference sequence). V lost 0 bases to trimming and J lost 7 bases, with 9 bases between them. This CDR3 is CASSLGGGGTQYF. The CDR3, as DNA: TGTGCCAGCAGCTTAGGAGGGGGGGGGACCCAGTACTTC.

The chain links TRBV18 to TRBJ2-5, with D hard to call. CDR1 is KGHSH and CDR2 is LQKENI in the germline V gene. The germline V and J ends were trimmed by 6 bases and 4 bases, with 9 bases remaining between them. The CDR3 consists of 12 residues. The CDR3 loop reads CASSRILETQYF. CDR3 sequence (DNA): TGTGCCAGCTCCCGTATACTAGAGACCCAGTACTTC.

The rearrangement links TRBV7-2 to TRBJ2-3; 12 nucleotides agree with TRBD2. Germline V lookup: CDR1 SGHTA, CDR2 FQGNSA. Trimming removed 1 base from V and 5 bases from J; junction bases left unmatched: 4. The CDR3 length is 16 residues. CDR3 coding DNA: TGTGCCAGCAGCTTAGGCCTAGCGGGGGGGTTAGATACGCAGTATTTT. Translating gives CASSLGLAGGLDTQYF.

This clone was seen a handful of times. This chain uses TRBV6-5 with TRBJ2-3; D might be TRBD1 (6 bases). This CDR3 is built from 14 residues. Germline V gene sequence: CDR1 MNHEY, CDR2 SVGAGI. Trimming removed 6 bases from V and 2 bases from J, with 12 bases in between. In DNA, the CDR3 is TGTGCCAGCAGCCAGGGGCTTTTCACAGATACGCAGTATTTT. It is translated as CASSQGLFTDTQYF.

A word on this clone: Other DNA sequences within the sample encode an identical CDR3. The J gene is TRBJ2-7, the V gene TRBV5-1; 8 bases align to TRBD1. V shed 2 bases and J 1 base; nucleotides not matched to a gene: 5. The CDR3 loop spans 15 amino acids. Germline V gives CDR1 SGHRS, CDR2 YFSETQ. CDR3 sequence reads: CASSLGQGTSYEQYF. Written as DNA, the CDR3 is TGCGCCAGCAGCTTAGGACAGGGTACGTCCTACGAGCAGTACTTC.

CDR3 amino acids: CASTPGYNEQFF. The CDR3 nucleotides are TGTGCCAGCACGCCAGGGTACAATGAGCAGTTCTTC. The chain uses TRBV12-3 or TRBV12-4 and TRBJ2-1, with a possible D match to TRBD1 (5 bases). This CDR3 region has 12 residues. V dropped 7 bases and J dropped 4 bases, with 8 bases sitting between them.

The V gene is TRBV30, the J gene TRBJ1-5, with TRBD1 matching over 7 bases. This CDR3 contains 14 residues. After removal of 5 bases from V and 7 bases from J, the junction contained 11 bases not matched to a gene. Germline V lookup: CDR1 GTSNPN, CDR2 SVGIG (reference sequence). The CDR3 DNA follows: TGTGCCTGGGACCCCGGGACAGAGGGGCAGCCCCAGCATTTT. Residues: CAWDPGTEGQPQHF.

Of note for this clone: The sample contains more than one DNA sequence encoding this CDR3. Here the CDR3 reads CASKGQNTEAFF. CDR3 DNA sequence: TGCGCCAGCAAGGGACAGAACACTGAAGCTTTCTTT. V is TRBV10-1 and J is TRBJ1-1, with D maybe TRBD1 (6 bases). The CDR3 is 12 residues long. V was trimmed by 7 bases and J by 1 base, leaving 7 bases between them. Germline V CDR1 and CDR2: WNHNN, SYGVQD (reference sequence).

Concerning this clone: This sample also contains other DNA sequences that code for the same CDR3. The J gene is TRBJ1-1, the V gene TRBV19; no definite D call. Deletions cut 4 bases from V and 0 bases from J, with 6 bases between. This CDR3 spans 13 amino acids. In germline, CDR1 is LNHDA, CDR2 SQIVND (reference sequence). CDR3 in amino acids: CASSTGLNTEAFF. The CDR3 DNA reads as TGTGCCAGTAGTACAGGCTTGAACACTGAAGCTTTCTTT.

The chain joins TRBV20-1 to TRBJ1-1; D perhaps matches TRBD1 (6 bases). V lost 3 bases and J lost 0, with 11 bases in between. The CDR3 length is 14 residues. Germline lookup yields CDR1 DFQATT and CDR2 SNEGSKA (reference sequence). CDR3 DNA sequence: TGCAGTGCTAGTAGGACAGTAGTGAACACTGAAGCTTTCTTT. This translates into CSASRTVVNTEAFF.

The V gene is TRBV7-2, the J gene TRBJ1-2; TRBD1 matches at 9 bases. V lost 1 base to trimming and J lost 6 bases; unmatched junction nucleotides: 9. Germline CDR1 and CDR2: SGHTA and FQGNSA. The CDR3 extends over 16 amino acids. CDR3 sequence: CASSLDPGTGRDGYTF. The CDR3 region has the DNA TGTGCCAGCAGCTTAGACCCCGGGACAGGGCGAGATGGCTACACCTTC. Using reference TRBV7-2 and TRBJ1-2 for the parts outside the CDR3, the full variable domain is GAGVSQSPSNKVTEKGKDVELRCDPISGHTALYWYRQSLGQGLEFLIYFQGNSAPDKSGLPSDRFSAERTGGSVSTLTIQRTQQEDSAVYLCASSLDPGTGRDGYTFGSGTRLTVV.

The chain couples TRBV9 to TRBJ1-3; 9 bases are shared with TRBD1. J was trimmed by 4 bases and V by 3 bases; bases with no gene match: 8. Germline CDR1 SGDLS, CDR2 YYNGEE. CDR3 length: 16 amino acids. CDR3 DNA: TGTGCCAGCAGCGCCGGGGGACAGGGTATGGGAAACACCATATATTTT. It encodes CASSAGGQGMGNTIYF.

V and J are TRBV9 and TRBJ2-3, with 7 bases fitting TRBD1. V trimming: 3 bases; J trimming: 1 base; junction bases outside the gene matches: 5. Germline CDR1 and CDR2: SGDLS and YYNGEE. The CDR3 contains 15 residues. CDR3 bases: TGTGCCAGCAGCGCGAGACAGGGAGGCACAGATACGCAGTATTTT. The encoded protein is CASSARQGGTDTQYF.

The J gene is TRBJ2-5, the V gene TRBV27, with a tentative D call TRBD2 (7 bases). Germline CDR1 and CDR2: MNHEY and SMNVEV (reference sequence). The V gene lost 2 bases and the J gene lost 2 bases, with 12 bases spanning the gap. The CDR3 loop spans 15 amino acids. The CDR3 reads CASSLAGALQETQYF. The CDR3 region has the DNA TGTGCCAGCAGTTTAGCGGGGGCCCTTCAAGAGACCCAGTACTTC.

This chain joins TRBV2 and TRBJ1-1; D is uncertain. Germline CDR1 SNHLY, CDR2 FYNNEI. Trimming left V 6 bases short and J 4 bases short, with 12 bases between. This CDR3 is 13 amino acids long. DNA of the CDR3: TGTGCCAGCAGCCCCGGGGAGGGCACTGAAGCTTTCTTT. Protein sequence: CASSPGEGTEAFF.

This chain connects TRBV5-4 to TRBJ2-5, with unresolved D. Trimming shortened V by 4 bases and J by 5 bases, and 9 bases separated the two germline ends. This CDR3 is 12 amino acids long. CDR1 SGHNT and CDR2 YYREEE come from the germline V gene (reference sequence). CDR3 in DNA: TGTGCCAGCAGCGAGGAGTGGGAGACCCAGTACTTC. Its protein is CASSEEWETQYF.

The V and J genes are TRBV5-1 and TRBJ2-7, with 12 bases fitting TRBD1. The CDR3 sequence is 16 residues long. V lost 5 bases and J lost 4; bases outside the gene matches: 10. The germline gives CDR1 SGHRS, CDR2 YFSETQ. The DNA of the CDR3 is TGCGCCAGCAGACCGACCCCGGGACAGGGGGCTTACGAGCAGTACTTC. Residues: CASRPTPGQGAYEQYF.